The 16 T cell receptor beta chains below were found in one sample sequenced in a study of cytomegalovirus exposure and HLA in healthy donors. This table comes from immunoSEQ multiplex PCR, and its TCRdb copy is limited to in-frame clones, with some not included. This table has 21,000 or so clones, roughly 97% appearing once. Sequencing was done on a sample of PBMCs. Every receptor here comes from a young man in good health and CMV-seropositive.

The chain couples TRBV28 to TRBJ1-5; no firm D call. The length of the CDR3 is 14 residues. V gave up 5 bases and J gave up 5 bases, with 13 bases separating them. CDR1 is MDHEN and CDR2 is SYDVKM in the germline V gene. CDR3 residues: CASSRGGTDQPQHF. The CDR3 DNA reads as TGTGCCAGCAGTAGAGGCGGTACGGATCAGCCCCAGCATTTT.

The rearrangement links TRBV18 to TRBJ2-5; D is possibly TRBD2 (6 bases). This CDR3 spans 14 amino acids. CDR1 and CDR2 from the germline V gene are KGHSH and LQKENI. V lost 2 bases, J lost 9 bases, and 16 bases lay in between. In DNA, the CDR3 is TGTGCCAGCTCACCATATGTTACGGGGGAGGCCCAGTACTTC. It encodes CASSPYVTGEAQYF.

The chain recombines TRBV27 with TRBJ2-2, with 9 nucleotides matching TRBD2. CDR1 MNHEY and CDR2 SMNVEV come from the germline V gene (reference sequence). V shed 2 bases and J 4 bases; nucleotides not matched to a gene: 14. CDR3 length equals 19 residues. CDR3 loop: CASSLRAFAGGEFTGELFF. CDR3 nucleotides: TGTGCCAGCAGTTTAAGGGCGTTTGCGGGAGGGGAATTCACCGGGGAGCTGTTTTTT.

The V call is TRBV9, the J call TRBJ2-1; possibly TRBD2 for D (6 bases). The CDR3 covers 15 residues. CDR1 SGDLS and CDR2 YYNGEE come from the germline V gene. Trimming cost V 7 bases and J 4 bases, with 18 bases left between them. The CDR3 here is CASAVGGLEYNEQFF. CDR3 nucleotide sequence: TGTGCCAGCGCCGTAGGAGGGCTGGAATACAATGAGCAGTTCTTC.

The chain combines TRBV6-6 with TRBJ2-2, with unresolved D. V lost 11 bases, J lost 3 bases, and 7 bases lay in between. In germline, CDR1 is MNHNY, CDR2 SVGAGI (reference sequence). This CDR3 comprises 11 residues. The CDR3 loop is CASLDTGELFF. The DNA for the CDR3 is TGTGCCTCCTTAGACACCGGGGAGCTGTTTTTT.

The chain uses TRBV28 and TRBJ1-1, with a tentative D call TRBD1 (6 bases). The CDR3 totals 12 residues. V was clipped by 8 bases and J by 10 bases, with 17 bases between them. CDR1 and CDR2 from the germline V gene are MDHEN and SYDVKM. CDR3 sequence: CASSVDRLRAFF. CDR3 sequence (DNA): TGTGCCAGCTCCGTGGACAGACTTCGAGCTTTCTTT.

The V call is TRBV7-2, the J call TRBJ1-1, with TRBD1 matching over 7 bases. The V gene end was trimmed by 5 bases and the J gene end by 5 bases; junction bases not matched to a gene: 5. The CDR3 totals 13 residues. Germline V lookup: CDR1 SGHTA, CDR2 FQGNSA. CDR3 nucleotide sequence: TGTGCCAGCAGCCGACAGGGAGAAACTGAAGCTTTCTTT. This encodes CASSRQGETEAFF.

On this clone itself: A read error may account for a junction end that differs from germline. The genes are TRBV4-3 and TRBJ2-4, with TRBD1 identical over 8 bases. Per the germline V gene, CDR1 is LGHNA and CDR2 is YSLEER. The CDR3 runs to 13 residues. Here the CDR3 reads CASSQDRSFTGGF. The CDR3 DNA reads as TGCGCCAGCAGCCAAGATAGGTCCTTTACAGGGGGCTTC.

The V and J genes are TRBV28 and TRBJ1-1; perhaps TRBD1 as D (5 bases). The germline CDR1 and CDR2 sequences are MDHEN and SYDVKM. V shed 11 bases and J shed 1 base, with 17 bases lying between them. The CDR3 is 14 amino acids. CDR3 in amino acids: CAAVGREGNTEAFF. CDR3 bases: TGTGCCGCGGTGGGCAGGGAAGGGAACACTGAAGCTTTCTTT.

The chain employs TRBV5-4 and TRBJ1-2; the D is unclear. The CDR3 spans 15 residues. Per the germline V gene, CDR1 is SGHNT and CDR2 is YYREEE (reference sequence). V was trimmed by 0 bases and J by 3 bases, leaving 12 bases between them. The CDR3 bases are TGTGCCAGCAGCTTGGGGGCGGGCACTTACTATGGCTACACCTTC. As protein: CASSLGAGTYYGYTF.

V gene TRBV5-6 combines with J gene TRBJ1-5; no clear D gene. V lost 5 bases and J 4 bases, leaving 16 bases between the germline ends. CDR3 length: 15 amino acids. The germline CDR1 and CDR2 sequences are SGHDT and YYEEEE. The CDR3 bases are TGTGCCAGCAGTTCCGGGTTGTCCGGGAATCAGCCCCAGCATTTT. Amino acids: CASSSGLSGNQPQHF.

The chain joins TRBV9 to TRBJ2-7; 10 bases are shared with TRBD2. V shed 0 bases and J 1 base; nucleotides not matched to a gene: 10. CDR1 and CDR2 from the germline V gene are SGDLS and YYNGEE. The CDR3 spans 18 residues. In DNA form, the CDR3 reads TGTGCCAGCAGCGTAGCTCCTAGCGGGAGAGTAAATTCCTACGAGCAGTACTTC. This gives the protein CASSVAPSGRVNSYEQYF.

The genes are TRBV28 and TRBJ2-2; 8 nucleotides line up with TRBD1. The V gene's germline CDR1 is MDHEN and CDR2 SYDVKM. The CDR3 consists of 18 residues. Trimming cost V 5 bases and J 7 bases; bases outside gene matches: 18. CDR3 amino acids: CASSRTGFNSGQDGELFF. The CDR3 DNA reads as TGTGCCAGCAGTCGGACAGGGTTTAATTCGGGGCAAGACGGGGAGCTGTTTTTT.

The chain is built from TRBV14 and TRBJ1-4; no clear D gene. Germline CDR1 reads SGHDN; CDR2 reads FVKESK. V lost 1 base, J lost 11 bases, and 8 bases lay in between. The CDR3 consists of 12 residues. The CDR3 here is CASSQGSHKLFF. CDR3 nucleotide sequence: TGTGCCAGCAGCCAAGGGTCACACAAACTGTTTTTT.

The chain has TRBV28 and TRBJ1-2; TRBD1 aligns across 9 bases. Trimming took 3 bases from V and 8 from J; bases not matched to a gene: 10. Germline V gives CDR1 MDHEN, CDR2 SYDVKM. The CDR3 has 15 residues. CDR3 nucleotide sequence: TGTGCCAGCAGTTTGGGGACAGGGATTATGATGGGCTACACCTTC. It encodes CASSLGTGIMMGYTF.

This chain links TRBV5-8 with TRBJ1-2; 8 bases line up with TRBD1. Per germline, CDR1 SGHTS and CDR2 YDEGEE. With 0 bases clipped from V and 3 bases from J, the junction kept 4 bases outside the gene matches. The CDR3 contains 15 residues. CDR3 region: CASSLVQGAYYGYTF. The CDR3 region has the DNA TGTGCCAGCAGCTTGGTGCAGGGGGCATACTATGGCTACACCTTC.